There are a few counts of the clone carrying this T cell receptor (beta chain). Germline V gives CDR1 DFQATT, CDR2 SNEGSKA (reference sequence). CDR3 length: 10 residues. Here immunoSEQ multiplex PCR was the method, and the copy in TCRdb shows in-frame clones only, minus some. The table has 55,000 to 75,000 clones, around 85% seen once; the top ten hold 4%. This entry belongs to a study of OX40 agonist ivuxolimab in advanced cancers. The source material was CD4+ or CD8+ T cells sorted from blood, sampled in a trial of the OX40 agonist ivuxolimab. The clonotype was recovered from an adult with an advanced solid tumor such as melanoma, head and neck, liver or kidney cancer. The J gene is TRBJ1-1, the V gene TRBV20-1; D is ambiguous. The CDR3 loop reads CRVGPPEAFF. The CDR3 DNA reads as TGCAGGGTAGGTCCCCCTGAAGCTTTCTTT.